This TCR beta chain appears in the sequencing data of a study of response to subunit inactivated influenza vaccine. Findings and limits, study-wide: With each seasonal influenza vaccination, the authors suggested, few new T cells are recruited.

Comment on this clonotype: Its antigen is unidentified.

The CDR3 is 15 amino acids. J lost 2 bases, V lost 2 bases, and 5 bases had no gene match. Germline CDR1 is MNHNS and CDR2 is SASEGT. TCRdb re-called the RT-PCR reads with MiXCR, one entry per CDR3 protein. Of about 650,000 distinct CDR3 sequences in the sample, roughly 15% were seen once. Source: PBMCs from blood, taken 14 to 15 days before vaccination. The clonotype was recovered from a man in his forties or fifties who received an inactivated influenza vaccine. The chain links TRBV6-1 to TRBJ2-7; 8 nucleotides match TRBD1. The CDR3 nucleotides read TGTGCCAGCAGTGAAAATCCAGGGGGCCCCTACGAGCAGTACTTC. Translation gives CASSENPGGPYEQYF.